This T cell receptor beta chain was profiled in a study of blood T cell repertoires in COVID-19. Those who participated ranged in age from roughly 18 to 90 years and resided in about two dozen US areas. Trimming took 3 bases from V and 5 from J; bases not matched to a gene: 1. In germline, CDR1 is SGHTA, CDR2 FQGNSA. CDR3 length: 13 amino acids. Produced via immunoSEQ multiplex PCR; TCRdb's table is partial and in-frame only. This table holds roughly 250,000 clones, roughly 87% found once. Material for sequencing was PBMCs or T cells enriched from blood (not recorded which). The clonotype was recovered from a woman aged 25 to 39 with acute COVID-19. The genes are TRBV7-2 and TRBJ2-1; 7 positions agree with TRBD1. CDR3 residues: CASSLGTDNEQFF. The CDR3 DNA reads TGTGCCAGCAGCTTGGGGACAGACAATGAGCAGTTCTTC.